The 32 T cell receptor beta chains below were found in one sample sequenced in a study of beta chain features in type 1 diabetes. The entirety of the isolated RNA underwent reverse transcription, so expressed TCRB transcripts were sequenced. Sequencing was performed with immunoSEQ multiplex PCR; in TCRdb, only in-frame clones are kept and a portion is missing. The profile shows 310,000 or so clones, less than 9.5% of them singletons. The sample was central memory CD4+ T cells from blood. Receptors were obtained from a woman under 30 in good health.

V and J are TRBV9 and TRBJ1-4, with D possibly matching TRBD1 (5 bases). Looked up from germline, CDR1 is SGDLS and CDR2 is YYNGEE. The V gene lost 4 bases and the J gene lost 5 bases, with 12 bases spanning the gap. The CDR3 spans 14 residues. DNA of the CDR3: TGTGCCAGCAGCTTCAGGGCGGGGAATGAAAAACTGTTTTTT. Its translation is CASSFRAGNEKLFF.

This clone was counted a few times. The genes are TRBV15 and TRBJ2-5; D is uncertain. With 1 base removed from V and 2 bases from J, the gap between germline ends came to 5 bases. Germline lookup yields CDR1 LNHNV and CDR2 YYDKDF (reference sequence). This CDR3 is 13 amino acids long. The CDR3 bases are TGTGCCACCAGCAGAGTACTGCAAGAGACCCAGTACTTC. This sequence encodes CATSRVLQETQYF.

The chain is built from TRBV5-6 and TRBJ2-1, with D possibly TRBD2 on 6 matching bases. V was cut by 3 bases and J by 12 bases, with 13 bases left in between. Germline lookup yields CDR1 SGHDT and CDR2 YYEEEE. CDR3 length: 12 residues. CDR3 DNA sequence: TGTGCCAGCAGCTCCCTTAGGGGAGGGCAGTTCTTC. Amino acids: CASSSLRGGQFF.

The rearrangement joins TRBV3-2 to TRBJ2-7. TRBV3-2 is given as a pseudogene. The CDR3 has 9 amino acids. The CDR3 nucleotides read TGTGCCAGCAGCCAAGCTGGGTACTTC. Translating gives CASSQAGYF.

This clone was recorded at least ten times. The chain has TRBV7-9 and TRBJ1-2; TRBD1 matches at 9 bases. The length of the CDR3 is 18 residues. V was clipped by 2 bases and J by 3 bases; unmatched bases: 13. The germline V gene encodes CDR1 SEHNR and CDR2 FQNEAQ (reference sequence). Here the CDR3 DNA reads TGTGCCAGCAGCTTAAGTGTCGGGACAGGGTACTTCCACTATGGCTACACCTTC. Protein sequence: CASSLSVGTGYFHYGYTF. The full variable domain, with the rest looked up from reference TRBV7-9 and TRBJ1-2, is DTGVSQNPRHKITKRGQNVTFRCDPISEHNRLYWYRQTLGQGPEFLTYFQNEAQLEKSRLLSDRFSAERPKGSFSTLEIQRTEQGDSAMYLCASSLSVGTGYFHYGYTFGSGTRLTVV.

The chain joins TRBV5-1 to TRBJ1-1, with D possibly being TRBD1 (5 bases). V gave up 4 bases and J gave up 1 base, with 11 bases separating them. In germline, CDR1 is SGHRS, CDR2 YFSETQ. This CDR3 has 14 residues. The CDR3, as DNA: TGCGCCAGCAGCATTGGACACGGGAACACTGAAGCTTTCTTT. This gives the protein CASSIGHGNTEAFF.

The chain joins TRBV2 to TRBJ2-7; the match to TRBD1 covers 8 bases. Germline loops: CDR1 SNHLY, CDR2 FYNNEI. The CDR3 sequence is 14 residues long. V shed 6 bases, J shed 0 bases, and the junction held 4 bases outside the gene matches. In DNA form, the CDR3 reads TGTGCCAGCAGCCGGACAGGGAGCTCCTACGAGCAGTACTTC. Translation: CASSRTGSSYEQYF.

This clone was picked up many times. The chain employs TRBV5-1 and TRBJ2-1; 11 bases line up with TRBD2. The length of the CDR3 is 15 residues. From germline, CDR1 is SGHRS and CDR2 YFSETQ. Trimming at V came to 7 bases and at J to 2 bases, leaving 5 bases not matched to a gene. In DNA, the CDR3 is TGCGCCAGCGATTTAGCGGGAGGGACCTACAATGAGCAGTTCTTC. This codes for CASDLAGGTYNEQFF.

CDR3 amino acids: CASSFGGYGELFF. The CDR3 nucleotides read TGCGCCAGCAGCTTCGGCGGGTACGGGGAGCTGTTTTTT. The gene calls are TRBV5-1 and TRBJ2-2; weak D call: TRBD2 (5 bases). CDR3 length: 13 amino acids. Germline V CDR1 and CDR2: SGHRS, YFSETQ. The V end lost 2 bases, the J end lost 7 bases, and 9 bases lay between the germline ends.

The chain carries TRBV7-2 and TRBJ2-7; 7 bases match TRBD1. Germline V gene lookup returns CDR1 SGHTA and CDR2 FQGNSA. CDR3 length equals 15 residues. With V trimmed by 0 bases and J by 3 bases, 5 bases remained unmatched. DNA of the CDR3: TGTGCCAGCAGCTTAGCTCGGACAGGAGTCTACGAGCAGTACTTC. This translates into CASSLARTGVYEQYF. Filled out from reference TRBV7-2 and TRBJ2-7, the complete variable domain reads GAGVSQSPSNKVTEKGKDVELRCDPISGHTALYWYRQSLGQGLEFLIYFQGNSAPDKSGLPSDRFSAERTGGSVSTLTIQRTQQEDSAVYLCASSLARTGVYEQYFGPGTRLTVT.

This chain links TRBV7-6 with TRBJ2-3; D remains unclear. This CDR3 contains 14 residues. The germline V and J ends were trimmed by 3 bases and 2 bases, with 9 bases remaining between them. Germline CDR1 reads SGHVS; CDR2 reads FNYEAQ. This CDR3 is CASSFLANTDTQYF. In nucleotides, the CDR3 is TGTGCCAGCAGCTTTCTCGCAAACACAGATACGCAGTATTTT. The entire variable domain, with the rest obtained from reference TRBV7-6 and TRBJ2-3, is as follows: GAGVSQSPRYKVTKRGQDVALRCDPISGHVSLYWYRQALGQGPEFLTYFNYEAQQDKSGLPNDRFSAERPEGSISTLTIQRTEQRDSAMYRCASSFLANTDTQYFGPGTRLTVL.

In this sample, this clone turned up many times. The chain has TRBV4-3 and TRBJ2-1; D is unresolved. This CDR3 region has 15 residues. The germline gives CDR1 LGHNA, CDR2 YSLEER. The V end lost 0 bases, the J end lost 5 bases, and 11 bases lay between the germline ends. CDR3 region: CASSQEVRLNNEQFF. In DNA, the CDR3 is TGCGCCAGCAGCCAAGAGGTCAGACTCAACAATGAGCAGTTCTTC.

The J gene is TRBJ2-1, the V gene TRBV5-1; TRBD2 matches 13 bases. Germline CDR1 and CDR2: SGHRS and YFSETQ. The CDR3 spans 19 residues. V was clipped by 5 bases and J by 0 bases; unmatched bases: 11. CDR3 coding DNA: TGCGCCAGCAGGGCACCGGGACTAGCGGGATCAAGCTCCTACAATGAGCAGTTCTTC. Residues: CASRAPGLAGSSSYNEQFF.

The chain carries TRBV6-5 and TRBJ2-1; tentatively, D is TRBD2 (7 bases). Trimming cost V 6 bases and J 6 bases, with 15 bases left between them. The CDR3 is 14 residues long. Germline values: CDR1 MNHEY, CDR2 SVGAGI. The CDR3 DNA sequence: TGTGCCAGCAGGCGGGAGAGGGGGACCAATGAGCAGTTCTTC. Amino acid sequence: CASRRERGTNEQFF.

This clone was recorded at least ten times. The rearrangement uses TRBV19 and TRBJ1-4; 7 nucleotides line up with TRBD1. The CDR3 has 15 amino acids. Germline trimming cut 7 bases from V and 3 bases from J; bases unmatched to any gene: 8. Germline loops: CDR1 LNHDA, CDR2 SQIVND (reference sequence). In DNA form, the CDR3 reads TGTGCCAGTAACCCGCGCCAGGGGGCTAATGAAAAACTGTTTTTT. Translated, it gives CASNPRQGANEKLFF.

J is TRBJ2-5 and V is TRBV7-2; 8 bases map to TRBD2. Germline V gene sequence: CDR1 SGHTA, CDR2 FQGNSA. This CDR3 spans 15 amino acids. V dropped 6 bases and J dropped 4; count of bases not matched to a gene: 10. CDR3 in DNA: TGTGCCAGCAGTCCGGGCGGGAGGACGGGAGAGACCCAGTACTTC. Its translation is CASSPGGRTGETQYF.

This clone was detected only a few times. V is TRBV4-2 and J is TRBJ2-7; perhaps D is TRBD1 or TRBD2 (5 bases each). The CDR3 length is 13 residues. The V gene lost 0 bases and the J gene lost 4 bases, with 7 bases spanning the gap. The germline V gene has CDR1 LGHNA and CDR2 YNFKEQ. In DNA form, the CDR3 reads TGTGCCAGCAGCCAAGAGAGGGGTTACGAGCAGTACTTC. This gives the protein CASSQERGYEQYF.

This clone showed up many times. V gene TRBV28 combines with J gene TRBJ1-2; D gene unclear. This CDR3 is 14 amino acids long. V was pared by 5 bases and J by 5 bases, with 15 bases between. Germline V gene lookup returns CDR1 MDHEN and CDR2 SYDVKM. The CDR3 sequence is CASSRPGGTYGYTF. CDR3 in DNA: TGTGCCAGCAGTCGACCGGGAGGAACATATGGCTACACCTTC.

This clone was observed many times. The V and J genes are TRBV7-2 and TRBJ1-2; D is unresolved. The CDR3 sequence is 17 residues long. Germline values: CDR1 SGHTA, CDR2 FQGNSA. Trimming took 3 bases from V and 0 from J, leaving 17 bases between them. The CDR3 sequence is CASSLITAFGANYGYTF. DNA for the CDR3: TGTGCCAGCAGCTTGATAACCGCGTTTGGGGCTAACTATGGCTACACCTTC.

The rearrangement uses TRBV6-1 and TRBJ2-7; a weak D match, TRBD2 (6 bases). V was clipped by 2 bases and J by 3 bases, with 17 bases between them. The germline V gene has CDR1 MNHNS and CDR2 SASEGT. This CDR3 is built from 16 residues. The CDR3 reads CASSESQRPGVYEQYF. The CDR3 DNA sequence: TGTGCCAGCAGTGAAAGTCAGCGGCCGGGGGTCTACGAGCAGTACTTC.

This clone has at least ten counts. This rearrangement joins TRBV14 to TRBJ2-1; 12 bases map to TRBD2. The germline V gene has CDR1 SGHDN and CDR2 FVKESK. Germline trimming cut 4 bases from V and 8 bases from J; bases unmatched to any gene: 9. This CDR3 has 16 amino acids. CDR3 sequence reads: CASSLASGRASHEQFF. CDR3 in DNA: TGTGCCAGCAGCCTAGCTAGCGGGAGGGCCTCTCATGAGCAGTTCTTC.

The chain has TRBV6-1 and TRBJ2-1; 9 bases line up with TRBD1. Trimming removed 4 bases from V and 8 bases from J; junction bases left unmatched: 12. Germline CDR1 reads MNHNS; CDR2 reads SASEGT. The CDR3 is made up of 16 amino acids. CDR3 residues: CASSAGTGIGRDEQFF. The CDR3 region has the DNA TGTGCCAGCAGTGCCGGGACAGGGATAGGAAGGGATGAGCAGTTCTTC.

Only a few counts were recorded for this clone. The gene calls are TRBV28 and TRBJ2-2; 7 bases agree with TRBD1. The CDR3 runs 15 residues. The V gene end was trimmed by 4 bases and the J gene end by 6 bases; junction bases not matched to a gene: 8. Germline values: CDR1 MDHEN, CDR2 SYDVKM. CDR3 DNA sequence: TGTGCCAGCAGTTCGACAGGGATGAAGGCCGGGGAGCTGTTTTTT. Translating gives CASSSTGMKAGELFF.

The chain combines TRBV7-2 with TRBJ2-7; no reliable D call. Germline V gives CDR1 SGHTA, CDR2 FQGNSA. Trimming left V 1 base short and J 0 bases short, with 7 bases between. This CDR3 is 14 amino acids long. The DNA for the CDR3 is TGTGCCAGCAGCTTAGACGGCCACTCCTACGAGCAGTACTTC. It translates to CASSLDGHSYEQYF.

The chain is built from TRBV5-1 and TRBJ2-7; tentatively, D is TRBD2 (6 bases). CDR3 size: 15 residues. In germline, CDR1 is SGHRS, CDR2 YFSETQ. V was shortened by 0 bases and J by 2 bases, with 12 bases between the two germline ends. The CDR3, as DNA: TGCGCCAGCAGCTTGGGGTCAGCGGGTCCCTACGAGCAGTACTTC. It specifies CASSLGSAGPYEQYF.

The sample holds a few counts of this clone. The chain recombines TRBV29-1 with TRBJ2-3; 12 bases are a match to TRBD2. The V gene end was trimmed by 4 bases and the J gene end by 2 bases; junction bases not matched to a gene: 7. The V gene's germline CDR1 is SQVTM and CDR2 ANQGSEA. There are 16 residues in the CDR3. DNA of the CDR3: TGCAGCGTTGCTGGGACTAGCGGGCATACCACAGATACGCAGTATTTT. It translates to CSVAGTSGHTTDTQYF.

V is TRBV5-1 and J is TRBJ2-7; maybe TRBD2 (5 bases). The CDR3 length is 13 residues. The germline V gene encodes CDR1 SGHRS and CDR2 YFSETQ. The V gene lost 2 bases and the J gene lost 3 bases, with 9 bases spanning the gap. CDR3 nucleotide sequence: TGCGCCAGCAGCTTCGGGAAGGTCTACGAGCAGTACTTC. Translating gives CASSFGKVYEQYF.

This clone was counted only a few times. The rearrangement joins TRBV28 to TRBJ1-5; D uncertain. The CDR3 spans 13 residues. V lost 6 bases and J 0 bases, leaving 6 bases between the germline ends. Germline V gives CDR1 MDHEN, CDR2 SYDVKM. CDR3 loop: CASRKYSNQPQHF. As DNA, the CDR3 is TGTGCCAGCAGGAAGTATAGCAATCAGCCCCAGCATTTT.

The rearrangement links TRBV9 to TRBJ2-7, with 8 nucleotides matching TRBD2. V shed 4 bases, J shed 6 bases, and the junction held 9 bases outside the gene matches. Germline V gene lookup returns CDR1 SGDLS and CDR2 YYNGEE. The CDR3 totals 14 residues. CDR3: CASSLLAGGGEQYF. CDR3 nucleotide sequence: TGTGCCAGCAGCTTGCTTGCGGGAGGAGGCGAGCAGTACTTC.

CDR3 sequence reads: CASSRRGISYEQYF. The CDR3 nucleotides are TGTGCCAGCAGTCGGCGTGGGATTTCCTACGAGCAGTACTTC. The V call is TRBV6-5, the J call TRBJ2-7; no clear D gene. Trimming cost V 5 bases and J 1 base, with 12 bases left between them. In germline, CDR1 is MNHEY, CDR2 SVGAGI. The CDR3 runs to 14 residues.

J is TRBJ1-4 and V is TRBV25-1; 11 bases match TRBD1. The germline gives CDR1 MGHDK, CDR2 SYGVNS. V lost 7 bases to trimming and J lost 8 bases; unmatched junction nucleotides: 9. CDR3 length equals 15 residues. Here the CDR3 DNA reads TGTGCCAGCAAGTCTCCCGGGACAGGGGGAGAAAAACTGTTTTTT. It is translated as CASKSPGTGGEKLFF.

This chain joins TRBV20-1 and TRBJ2-1; no firm D call. The CDR3 is 11 amino acids. Germline V gene lookup returns CDR1 DFQATT and CDR2 SNEGSKA (reference sequence). The CDR3 DNA is TGCAGCCCAAAGCAAGGCAATGAGCAGTTCTTC. Protein: CSPKQGNEQFF.